This T cell receptor (beta chain) was documented in a study of CD8+ T cells in alopecia areata. On this clone: The antigen is unknown.

Extracted RNA was reverse transcribed into cDNA, the sequencing template. The method was immunoSEQ multiplex PCR; TCRdb's version includes in-frame clones alone and lacks a portion of them. The sample holds about 180,000 clones, around 58% seen once. This sample's treatment: oral pan-JAK inhibitor, 5-10 mg twice daily. Alopecia areata patients gave lesional scalp punch biopsies and peripheral blood samples. It was from PBMCs that CD4+ and CD8+ T cells were sorted. The study, taken as a whole, reports: Persistence in scalp and blood during tofacitinib was observed for many expanded lesional clones.

This CDR3 contains 14 residues. V shed 4 bases, J shed 10 bases, and the junction held 11 bases outside the gene matches. Looked up from germline, CDR1 is SGHDT and CDR2 is YYEEEE. The chain uses TRBV5-6 and TRBJ2-1; 7 bases fit TRBD2. The sequences come from CD4+ T cells sorted from blood, collected at roughly week 58, from a patient treated with tofacitinib. This receptor was identified in a human donor with alopecia areata. CDR3: CASSPGGGSREQFF. For the CDR3, the DNA is TGTGCCAGCAGCCCCGGGGGAGGGTCACGGGAGCAGTTCTTC.